This TCR beta chain was found in a study of blood T cell repertoires in COVID-19. Study-level background: Some COVID-19 samples were acute and others convalescent; all came from the United States, Italy and Spain. PBMCs, B-cell-depleted T cells, or T cells provided the cDNA or gDNA that made up the material.

Between the trimmed V and J ends, which lost 7 bases and 10 bases, there was a span of 12 bases. CDR1 and CDR2 from the germline V gene are SGDLS and YYNGEE. The length of the CDR3 is 12 residues. This clone was observed a single time. Original handling: Quantification of nucleated cells was approximated via reference gene primer amplification. This table comes from immunoSEQ multiplex PCR, and its TCRdb copy is limited to in-frame clones, with some not included. The V and J calls and clone size are taken from that table; D and trimming were inferred from the DNA. The repertoire holds about 93,000 clones, 86% seen once, with around 19% in the top ten.

The material sequenced was peripheral blood. This clonotype was sampled from a woman older than 75 with acute or convalescent COVID-19. This sequence joins TRBV9 and TRBJ1-6; D call uncertain. DNA of the CDR3: TGTGCCAGCGGGAGGGCGGCCTCACCCCTCCACTTT. Encoded protein: CASGRAASPLHF.